Many counts were recorded for the clone carrying this T cell receptor beta chain. Its target is unknown. Looked up from germline, CDR1 is SGHRS and CDR2 is YFSETQ. The V end lost 5 bases, the J end lost 5 bases, and 10 bases lay between the germline ends. This CDR3 has 13 residues. None of the patients had undergone chemotherapy or radiotherapy beforehand or had any other malignancy, and each showed node-negative status on CT and PET/CT. The sample comes from a study of prognosis after radiotherapy for stage I lung cancer. Whole-study context: Radiotherapy: SBRT, 3 to 5 fractions, biologically effective dose at least 100 Gy. Concurrent therapy was given to no patient receiving stereotactic body radiotherapy. Study-wide points: The study left the tumor specificity of the expanded TCR clones undetermined.

The authors amplified TCR beta CDR3 from genomic DNA using two-round multiplex PCR. First-round PCR employed TRBV- and TRBJ-specific primers for each gene. TCRdb reanalysed the multiplex PCR reads using MiXCR and keeps one entry per CDR3 protein. The profile shows about 31,000 distinct CDR3 sequences, approximately 46% of them singletons. The sequence was collected from a donor at least 50 years old with non-small cell lung cancer. Sequenced material: PBMCs, taken before or after stereotactic body radiation therapy (not recorded which). The chain has TRBV5-1 and TRBJ2-2, with D possibly being TRBD1 (5 bases). The CDR3 reads CASRSDSTGELFF. DNA for the CDR3: TGCGCCAGCAGATCCGACAGTACCGGGGAGCTGTTTTTT.